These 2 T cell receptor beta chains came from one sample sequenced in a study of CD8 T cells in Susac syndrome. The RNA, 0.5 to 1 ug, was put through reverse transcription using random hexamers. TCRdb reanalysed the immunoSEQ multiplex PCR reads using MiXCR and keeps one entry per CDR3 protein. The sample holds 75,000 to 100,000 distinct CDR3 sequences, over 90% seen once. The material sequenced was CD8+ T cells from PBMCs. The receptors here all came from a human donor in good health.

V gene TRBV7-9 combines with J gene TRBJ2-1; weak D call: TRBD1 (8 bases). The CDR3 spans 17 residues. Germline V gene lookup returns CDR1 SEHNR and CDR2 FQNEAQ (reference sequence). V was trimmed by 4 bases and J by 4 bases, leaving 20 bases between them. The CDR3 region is CASSSIRTGRGYNEQFF. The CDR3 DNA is TGTGCCAGCAGCTCGATTCGGACAGGGAGGGGGTACAATGAGCAGTTCTTC.

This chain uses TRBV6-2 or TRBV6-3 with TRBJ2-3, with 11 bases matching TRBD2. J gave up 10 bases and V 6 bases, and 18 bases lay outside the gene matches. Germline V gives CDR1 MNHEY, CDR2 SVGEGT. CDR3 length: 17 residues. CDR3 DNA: TGTGCCAGCAGCCTGGAGAGGCCGGGACTAGCGGACCAGGCGCAGTATTTT. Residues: CASSLERPGLADQAQYF.